The 29 T cell receptor beta chains reported below all come from one sample, sequenced in a study of radiation and T cells in renal cell carcinoma. Time point given: blood 2 weeks post-SBRT. Specified treatment: 15 Gy SBRT to primary tumor, nephrectomy 4 weeks later. Repertoires were generated with immunoSEQ multiplex PCR, while TCRdb's copy carries only in-frame clones and drops some. Here the sample spans roughly 130,000 clones, 70% to 90% being singletons. The input for sequencing was blood, taken from a patient whose treatment included radiotherapy and nephrectomy. These receptors were taken from a woman aged 70 to 79 with renal cell carcinoma.

The rearrangement links TRBV6-1 to TRBJ1-6, with 8 bases fitting TRBD1. Trimming cost V 3 bases and J 9 bases; bases outside gene matches: 13. This CDR3 comprises 17 residues. CDR1 is MNHNS, CDR2 SASEGT, per germline. The chain's CDR3 is CASSERTGGSSGSPLHF. DNA of the CDR3: TGTGCCAGCAGTGAGAGAACAGGGGGTTCTTCAGGTTCACCCCTCCACTTT.

J is TRBJ2-1 and V is TRBV7-2; D is perhaps TRBD2 (7 bases). The CDR3 sequence is 18 residues long. In germline, CDR1 is SGHTA, CDR2 FQGNSA. V was trimmed by 5 bases and J by 0 bases, leaving 20 bases between them. The CDR3 nucleotides are TGTGCCAGCAGCCCCGGGAGGTGGGGGGGCCTCTCCTACAATGAGCAGTTCTTC. Translated: CASSPGRWGGLSYNEQFF.

In its sample, this clone was seen once. This rearrangement joins TRBV27 to TRBJ1-1, with unresolved D. The CDR3 loop spans 14 amino acids. Trimming took 7 bases from V and 8 from J, leaving 20 bases between them. The germline V gene has CDR1 MNHEY and CDR2 SMNVEV (reference sequence). The CDR3 DNA is TGTGCCAGCACCTCCTACAAGGAGGTCGCGGAAGCTTTCTTT. It yields the protein CASTSYKEVAEAFF.

The chain combines TRBV6-4 with TRBJ1-6, with D possibly TRBD1 on 5 matching bases. The CDR3 sequence is 16 residues long. V was pared by 6 bases and J by 6 bases, with 18 bases between. The germline V gene has CDR1 MRHNA and CDR2 SNTAGT. The CDR3 sequence is CASRPPTGATNSPLHF. In DNA form, the CDR3 reads TGTGCCAGCAGACCACCCACCGGGGCAACTAATTCACCCCTCCACTTT.

The chain is built from TRBV28 and TRBJ2-5, with D possibly being TRBD1 or TRBD2 (6 bases each). The CDR3 has 14 amino acids. Deletions cut 5 bases from V and 5 bases from J, with 15 bases between. The germline V gene encodes CDR1 MDHEN and CDR2 SYDVKM. The CDR3 loop reads CASSNGGQGETQYF. CDR3 sequence (DNA): TGTGCCAGCAGTAACGGGGGCCAGGGGGAGACCCAGTACTTC.

The chain uses TRBV14 and TRBJ2-2; unclear D gene. V was shortened by 0 bases and J by 1 base, with 6 bases between the two germline ends. The V gene's germline CDR1 is SGHDN and CDR2 FVKESK. This CDR3 has 15 amino acids. The CDR3 coding sequence is TGTGCCAGCAGCCAAGACAGAATGAACACCGGGGAGCTGTTTTTT. Translating it yields CASSQDRMNTGELFF.

The genes are TRBV2 and TRBJ2-5; TRBD2 matches 11 bases. In germline, CDR1 is SNHLY, CDR2 FYNNEI. Germline trimming cut 2 bases from V and 5 bases from J; bases unmatched to any gene: 10. This CDR3 contains 17 residues. Here the CDR3 reads CASSELASGGPRETQYF. The CDR3 coding sequence is TGTGCCAGCAGTGAACTCGCTAGCGGGGGGCCAAGGGAGACCCAGTACTTC.

The gene calls are TRBV5-1 and TRBJ2-2; 8 bases line up with TRBD2. The CDR3 totals 15 residues. Germline V lookup: CDR1 SGHRS, CDR2 YFSETQ. Germline trimming cut 0 bases from V and 5 bases from J; bases unmatched to any gene: 3. In DNA form, the CDR3 reads TGCGCCAGCAGCTTGGCCCGGGGGGGGACCGGGGAGCTGTTTTTT. Its translation is CASSLARGGTGELFF. The full variable domain, with the rest looked up from reference TRBV5-1 and TRBJ2-2, is KAGVTQTPRYLIKTRGQQVTLSCSPISGHRSVSWYQQTPGQGLQFLFEYFSETQRNKGNFPGRFSGRQFSNSRSEMNVSTLELGDSALYLCASSLARGGTGELFFGEGSRLTVL.

This chain links TRBV7-6 with TRBJ2-7; 7 bases match TRBD1. The CDR3 runs to 15 residues. V shed 6 bases, J shed 5 bases, and the junction held 13 bases outside the gene matches. Per the germline V gene, CDR1 is SGHVS and CDR2 is FNYEAQ. The CDR3 coding sequence is TGTGCCAGCAGTGTATCGACAGGGACGATGCACGAGCAGTACTTC. It translates to CASSVSTGTMHEQYF.

The chain combines TRBV28 with TRBJ1-3; unclear D gene. The CDR3 is 17 amino acids. V dropped 4 bases and J dropped 0 bases, with 16 bases sitting between them. CDR1 and CDR2 (germline): MDHEN, SYDVKM. In DNA, the CDR3 is TGTGCCAGCAGTTCCAGGAAGGTGGTGTTCTCTGGAAACACCATATATTTT. Amino acids: CASSSRKVVFSGNTIYF.

V is TRBV2 and J is TRBJ2-5; D is undetermined. The V and J ends lost 6 bases and 3 bases respectively, with 8 bases between them. CDR3 length: 12 residues. The V gene's germline CDR1 is SNHLY and CDR2 FYNNEI. CDR3 loop: CASSPLKETQYF. DNA for the CDR3: TGTGCCAGCAGCCCACTGAAAGAGACCCAGTACTTC.

This clone was detected once. The DNA of the CDR3 is TGTGCCAGCAGCGTAAACACAGGGAACTATGGCTACACCTTC. Protein product: CASSVNTGNYGYTF. The V gene is TRBV9, the J gene TRBJ1-2; TRBD1 might be the D (6 bases). Germline V gene sequence: CDR1 SGDLS, CDR2 YYNGEE. V gave up 1 base and J gave up 2 bases, with 9 bases separating them. The CDR3 spans 14 residues.

With regard to this clone: The sample contains more than one DNA sequence encoding this CDR3. The chain couples TRBV30 to TRBJ1-1, with 8 bases matching TRBD1. Germline CDR1 is GTSNPN and CDR2 is SVGIG (reference sequence). The CDR3 consists of 13 residues. The J segment lost 1 base and the V segment lost 5 bases, leaving 3 bases of the junction unmatched. CDR3 sequence: CAWGTGGNTEAFF. DNA of the CDR3: TGTGCCTGGGGGACAGGTGGGAACACTGAAGCTTTCTTT.

This clone was observed a handful of times. The V and J genes are TRBV14 and TRBJ1-1; a possible D gene is TRBD1 (5 bases). CDR1 SGHDN and CDR2 FVKESK come from the germline V gene. CDR3 length equals 12 residues. Trimming stripped 4 bases from V and 11 bases from J, with 14 bases between. The CDR3 region is CASSPLERGAFF. Written as DNA, the CDR3 is TGTGCCAGCAGCCCCCTGGAACGGGGGGCTTTCTTT.

The sample holds one count of this clone. The chain employs TRBV11-1 and TRBJ2-3; 10 positions agree with TRBD2. J was trimmed by 1 base and V by 5 bases; bases with no gene match: 3. Per germline, CDR1 SGHAT and CDR2 FQDESV (reference sequence). The CDR3 has 15 amino acids. CDR3 DNA sequence: TGTGCCAGCAGCGACGGGACTAGCGGCACAGATACGCAGTATTTT. Translated: CASSDGTSGTDTQYF.

This chain uses TRBV5-6 with TRBJ1-5, with 9 bases fitting TRBD1. The CDR3 totals 17 residues. Trimming cost V 3 bases and J 6 bases; bases outside gene matches: 13. From germline, CDR1 is SGHDT and CDR2 YYEEEE. CDR3 loop: CASSSAGTGSGSQPQHF. DNA for the CDR3: TGTGCCAGCAGCTCCGCGGGGACAGGGTCGGGATCTCAGCCCCAGCATTTT.

V is TRBV19 and J is TRBJ1-1; weak D call: TRBD1 (5 bases). The V end was cut by 5 bases, the J end by 0 bases, with 16 bases between. The CDR3 has 16 amino acids. The germline V gene has CDR1 LNHDA and CDR2 SQIVND (reference sequence). CDR3 residues: CASSPLTARLNTEAFF. The CDR3 DNA reads TGTGCCAGTAGTCCACTGACAGCCCGCCTGAACACTGAAGCTTTCTTT.

This clone has a handful of counts. The V and J genes are TRBV7-9 and TRBJ2-1, with D unclear. CDR3 length: 15 amino acids. Germline values: CDR1 SEHNR, CDR2 FQNEAQ (reference sequence). V was trimmed by 6 bases and J by 6 bases, leaving 18 bases between them. The CDR3 nucleotides read TGTGCCAGCAGAAGTAAGGTGAGACTGGGCAATGAGCAGTTCTTC. Encoded protein: CASRSKVRLGNEQFF. The entire variable domain, with the rest obtained from reference TRBV7-9 and TRBJ2-1, is as follows: DTGVSQNPRHKITKRGQNVTFRCDPISEHNRLYWYRQTLGQGPEFLTYFQNEAQLEKSRLLSDRFSAERPKGSFSTLEIQRTEQGDSAMYLCASRSKVRLGNEQFFGPGTRLTVL.

The chain links TRBV11-3 to TRBJ1-1; no reliable D call. The CDR3 spans 14 residues. The V end was cut by 0 bases, the J end by 5 bases, with 10 bases between. Germline V gene lookup returns CDR1 SGHNT and CDR2 YENEEA. CDR3: CASSLETRETEAFF. CDR3 sequence (DNA): TGTGCCAGCAGCTTAGAAACCCGGGAGACTGAAGCTTTCTTT.

CDR3 residues: CASRLAALSYNEQFF. The DNA for the CDR3 is TGTGCCAGCAGGCTGGCGGCTCTCTCCTACAATGAGCAGTTCTTC. The rearrangement joins TRBV11-3 to TRBJ2-1; D gene ambiguous. The CDR3 consists of 15 residues. Germline loops: CDR1 SGHNT, CDR2 YENEEA. V lost 6 bases to trimming and J lost 0 bases, with 12 bases between them. The whole variable domain, remainder taken from reference TRBV11-3 and TRBJ2-1, is EAGVVQSPRYKIIEKKQPVAFWCNPISGHNTLYWYLQNLGQGPELLIRYENEEAVDDSQLPKDRFSAERLKGVDSTLKIQPAELGDSAVYLCASRLAALSYNEQFFGPGTRLTVL.

The V gene is TRBV28, the J gene TRBJ2-7; TRBD1 agrees at 7 bases. The CDR3 spans 15 residues. Germline V CDR1 and CDR2: MDHEN, SYDVKM. Losses at the gene ends were 7 bases for V and 0 bases for J; bases not matched to a gene: 9. CDR3 bases: TGTGCCAGCATCCCCTTCCGGGACAGCTCCTACGAGCAGTACTTC. Its protein product is CASIPFRDSSYEQYF.

This chain joins TRBV7-2 and TRBJ2-3; 9 bases are a match to TRBD2. With 0 bases clipped from V and 2 bases from J, the junction kept 3 bases outside the gene matches. The CDR3 consists of 16 residues. CDR1 is SGHTA, CDR2 FQGNSA, per germline. In DNA, the CDR3 is TGTGCCAGCAGCTTAGCGGCGGGGGGGTACACAGATACGCAGTATTTT. Protein product: CASSLAAGGYTDTQYF.

This chain links TRBV5-1 with TRBJ2-7; maybe TRBD2 (6 bases). The CDR3 has 12 amino acids. Germline V CDR1 and CDR2: SGHRS, YFSETQ. V lost 4 bases to trimming and J lost 2 bases, with 7 bases between them. CDR3 sequence reads: CASSREPYEQYF. CDR3 in DNA: TGCGCCAGCAGCCGGGAGCCCTACGAGCAGTACTTC.

This clone was seen a handful of times. The DNA of the CDR3 is TGTGCCGCGGGCAGGGCTATTAGTGAAGCTTTCTTT. Its translation is CAAGRAISEAFF. The gene calls are TRBV27 and TRBJ1-1; perhaps TRBD1 as D (5 bases). Germline assignment: CDR1 MNHEY and CDR2 SMNVEV (reference sequence). The length of the CDR3 is 12 residues. V shed 11 bases and J shed 7 bases, with 17 bases lying between them.

The chain recombines TRBV27 with TRBJ2-4; the D gene is possibly TRBD2 (6 bases). V gave up 5 bases and J gave up 0 bases, with 14 bases separating them. CDR1 is MNHEY, CDR2 SMNVEV, per germline (reference sequence). This CDR3 has 16 residues. For the CDR3, the DNA is TGTGCCAGCAGTATCCCGGGACTCCTAGCCAAAAACATTCAGTACTTC. It is translated as CASSIPGLLAKNIQYF.

This chain uses TRBV19 with TRBJ2-1; 8 bases match TRBD2. Losses at the gene ends were 4 bases for V and 6 bases for J; bases not matched to a gene: 8. Looked up from germline, CDR1 is LNHDA and CDR2 is SQIVND (reference sequence). The CDR3 consists of 15 residues. The CDR3 DNA reads TGTGCCAGTAGTACCCCGGGAGCGGGGGCCAATGAGCAGTTCTTC. It is translated as CASSTPGAGANEQFF. Together with reference TRBV19 and TRBJ2-1, the CDR3 gives the full variable domain: DGGITQSPKYLFRKEGQNVTLSCEQNLNHDAMYWYRQDPGQGLRLIYYSQIVNDFQKGDIAEGYSVSREKKESFPLTVTSAQKNPTAFYLCASSTPGAGANEQFFGPGTRLTVL.

The chain recombines TRBV7-2 with TRBJ1-1; 9 nucleotides match TRBD1. The CDR3 is 16 amino acids. V was pared by 5 bases and J by 10 bases, with 17 bases of the junction left unmatched. The germline V gene encodes CDR1 SGHTA and CDR2 FQGNSA. CDR3 DNA: TGTGCCAGCAGCCAGCGCGTTAAGGGACAGGGTAGAGGAGCTTTCTTT. Residues: CASSQRVKGQGRGAFF.

This rearrangement joins TRBV28 to TRBJ1-5; D call uncertain. The CDR3 contains 12 residues. Trimming cost V 5 bases and J 7 bases, with 9 bases left between them. The germline gives CDR1 MDHEN, CDR2 SYDVKM. The chain's CDR3 is CASSLQRQPQHF. The CDR3 DNA is TGTGCCAGCAGTCTACAAAGGCAGCCCCAGCATTTT.

CDR3 sequence: CASSIGYSGDTEAFF. CDR3 DNA: TGTGCCAGTAGTATAGGGTACAGTGGGGACACTGAAGCTTTCTTT. This sequence joins TRBV19 and TRBJ1-1, with D unresolved. The CDR3 consists of 15 residues. Germline CDR1 reads LNHDA; CDR2 reads SQIVND (reference sequence). Trimming left V 1 base short and J 3 bases short, with 12 bases between. Using reference TRBV19 and TRBJ1-1 for the parts outside the CDR3, the full variable domain is DGGITQSPKYLFRKEGQNVTLSCEQNLNHDAMYWYRQDPGQGLRLIYYSQIVNDFQKGDIAEGYSVSREKKESFPLTVTSAQKNPTAFYLCASSIGYSGDTEAFFGQGTRLTVV.